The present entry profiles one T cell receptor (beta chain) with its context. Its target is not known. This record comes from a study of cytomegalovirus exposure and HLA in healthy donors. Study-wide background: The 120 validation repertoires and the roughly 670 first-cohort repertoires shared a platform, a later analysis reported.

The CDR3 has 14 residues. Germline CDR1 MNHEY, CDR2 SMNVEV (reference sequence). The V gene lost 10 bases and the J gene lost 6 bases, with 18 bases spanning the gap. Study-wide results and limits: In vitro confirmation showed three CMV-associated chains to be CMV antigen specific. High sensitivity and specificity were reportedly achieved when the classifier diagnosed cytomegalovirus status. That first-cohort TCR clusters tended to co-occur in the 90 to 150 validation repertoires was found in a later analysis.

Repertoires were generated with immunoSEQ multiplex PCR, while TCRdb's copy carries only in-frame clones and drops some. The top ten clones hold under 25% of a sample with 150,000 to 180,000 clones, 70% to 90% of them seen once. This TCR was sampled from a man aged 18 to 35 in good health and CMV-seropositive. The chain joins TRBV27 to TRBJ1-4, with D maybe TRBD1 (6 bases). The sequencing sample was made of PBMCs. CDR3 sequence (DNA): TGTGCCACTAGGGGGGGCCGGGGCGATGAAAAACTGTTTTTT. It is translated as CATRGGRGDEKLFF.